What follows are 20 T cell receptor beta chains derived from one specimen sequenced in a study of tissue T cells after allogeneic stem cell transplantation. Using immunoSEQ multiplex PCR, the repertoire was profiled, and TCRdb retains in-frame clones only, with some absent. The profile covers approximately 5,400 clones, with about 51% appearing a single time and approximately 10% taken by the ten largest. The time point: mouse harvest day 7 after allogeneic transplant. Tail vein injection delivered 10^7 T-cell-depleted bone marrow cells and 10^6 splenic CD5+ T cells. The sample taken for sequencing was gut tissue. These receptors all come from a female BALB/c mouse given C57BL/6 T cells with graft-versus-host disease after an allogeneic hematopoietic cell transplant.

To note about this clone: The listed genes are named as in mouse. The sequenced fragment ends 1 residue before the CDR3 boundary, so the rest is inferred from the germline J gene. This chain uses TRBV26 with TRBJ2-3; no clear D. V was trimmed by 5 bases and J by 2 bases, leaving 8 bases between them. CDR1 is KGHPV and CDR2 is FQNQEV in the germline V gene (reference sequence). The CDR3 is made up of 13 amino acids. The sequenced part of the CDR3 DNA is TGTGCCAGCAGTACGACTTATGCAGAAACGCTGTAT. Translating it yields CASSTTYAETLY. From start to end, the CDR3 is CASSTTYAETLYF. The complete variable domain, with remaining parts taken from reference TRBV26 and TRBJ2-3, reads NSKVIQTPRYLVKGQGQKAKMRCIPEKGHPVVFWYQQNKNNEFKFLINFQNQEVLQQIDMTEKRFSAECPSNSPCSLEIQSSEAGDSALYLCASSTTYAETLYFGSGTRLTVL.

A note on this clone: Gene labels here are mouse ones. The observed sequence ends 1 residue before the CDR3 terminus, with the missing tail filled in from the germline J gene. The chain joins TRBV13-1 to TRBJ2-1, with D possibly being TRBD1 (7 bases). Trimming took off 1 base at V and 4 bases at J, with 9 bases between the two ends. Germline V gene lookup returns CDR1 NSHNY and CDR2 SYGAGN. The CDR3 has 14 residues. The CDR3 DNA, read in part, is TGTGCCAGCAGTGATCAGGGGGGATATGCTGAGCAGTTC. It specifies CASSDQGGYAEQF. The whole CDR3 protein is CASSDQGGYAEQFF.

Turning to this clone: The genes are named according to mouse. The read ends 1 residue early relative to the CDR3; the germline J gene fills the gap. The gene calls are TRBV24 and TRBJ2-4; 12 bases align to TRBD2. The V and J ends lost 6 bases and 4 bases, in that order; junction bases with no gene match: 2. The CDR3 is 14 residues long. Per the germline V gene, CDR1 is KGHTA and CDR2 is FRNEEI. CDR3 amino acids: CASSRDWGENTLYF. The DNA read from the CDR3 is TGTGCCAGCAGCCGGGACTGGGGGGAAAACACCTTGTAC.

This clone was found a few times. The germline and genes are mouse ones. The CDR3 bases that were read are TGTGCCAGCAGCCAAGACACAAACCTCTATGAACAGTAC. It is translated as CASSQDTNLYEQY. The CDR3 as a whole reads CASSQDTNLYEQYF. This chain connects TRBV5 to TRBJ2-7; no firm D call. The read terminates 1 residue before the CDR3 end, so the remaining end is supplied by the germline J gene. The V gene lost 0 bases and the J gene lost 3 bases, with 9 bases spanning the gap. Per germline, CDR1 LGHNA and CDR2 YNLKQL (reference sequence). The CDR3 is 14 amino acids.

With regard to this clone: All gene names here are mouse names. The CDR3 goes on 1 residue after the read ends, and that part is filled in from the germline J gene. This chain links TRBV13-1 with TRBJ2-4; 8 nucleotides line up with TRBD1. Losses at the gene ends were 4 bases for V and 0 bases for J; bases not matched to a gene: 7. Per the germline V gene, CDR1 is NSHNY and CDR2 is SYGAGN. The length of the CDR3 is 16 residues. CDR3 DNA (partial): TGTGCCAGCAGTTGGACAGGGAGGGGGAGTCAAAACACCTTGTAC. Protein product: CASSWTGRGSQNTLY. The full-length CDR3 reads as CASSWTGRGSQNTLYF.

This clone was detected only a few times. The germline and genes are mouse ones. The read is 1 residue too short to cover the CDR3 end, so that end is filled in from the germline J gene. The chain uses TRBV16 and TRBJ1-5, with TRBD1 matching 8 bases. V was pared by 4 bases and J by 2 bases, with 1 base of the junction left unmatched. From germline, CDR1 is SGHSA and CDR2 FRNQAP. The CDR3 consists of 14 residues. Here the CDR3 reads CASSSTGDNQAPLF. The DNA read from the CDR3 is TGTGCAAGCAGCTCGACAGGGGACAACCAGGCTCCGCTT. Complete variable domain (other parts from reference TRBV16 and TRBJ1-5): NAGVIQTPRHKVTGKGQEATLWCEPISGHSAVFWYRQTIVQGLEFLTYFRNQAPIDDSGMPKERFSAQMPNQSHSTLKIQSTQPQDSAVYLCASSSTGDNQAPLFGEGTRLSVL.

Points on this clone: Gene names and germline match the mouse. The read falls 1 residue short of the CDR3 end, and the missing part is taken from the germline J gene. Other DNA sequences in this specimen translate into the identical CDR3. The chain joins TRBV26 to TRBJ2-7, with D uncertain. The V gene lost 0 bases and the J gene lost 4 bases, with 4 bases spanning the gap. The CDR3 extends over 12 amino acids. Looked up from germline, CDR1 is KGHPV and CDR2 is FQNQEV (reference sequence). CDR3 loop: CASSLSQYEQYF. CDR3 bases read: TGTGCCAGCAGTCTGTCTCAGTATGAACAGTAC. The full variable domain, with the rest looked up from reference TRBV26 and TRBJ2-7, is NSKVIQTPRYLVKGQGQKAKMRCIPEKGHPVVFWYQQNKNNEFKFLINFQNQEVLQQIDMTEKRFSAECPSNSPCSLEIQSSEAGDSALYLCASSLSQYEQYFGPGTRLTVL.

On this clone: The genes are named according to mouse. The read ends 1 residue shy of where the CDR3 ends; the end is completed using the germline J gene. V gene TRBV12-1 combines with J gene TRBJ2-3; D unresolved. Trimming left V 4 bases short and J 4 bases short, with 8 bases between. Germline CDR1 reads SGHSN; CDR2 reads HYEKVE. The CDR3 spans 12 residues. The CDR3 reads CASSRLPETLYF. Partial CDR3 DNA: TGTGCCAGCTCACGACTACCAGAAACGCTGTAT.

Details on this clone: Mouse gene names and germline throughout. Sequencing ends 1 residue short of the CDR3 end; the germline J gene provides the rest. This sequence joins TRBV26 and TRBJ2-3; D may be TRBD1 (5 bases). The CDR3 runs to 13 residues. The V gene's germline CDR1 is KGHPV and CDR2 FQNQEV (reference sequence). V shed 6 bases and J shed 0 bases, with 7 bases lying between them. The CDR3 loop is CASRTVSAETLYF. CDR3 DNA (partial): TGTGCCAGCAGGACAGTTAGTGCAGAAACGCTGTAT.

Points on this clone: Genes and germline come from the mouse. CDR3 sequence reads: CASSIQGNSDYTF. The sequenced CDR3 bases are TGTGCCAGCAGTATCCAGGGAAACTCCGACTACACC. The V gene is TRBV26, the J gene TRBJ1-2; a possible D gene is TRBD1 (5 bases). The CDR3 extends 1 residue past the end of the read, so its final part is completed from the germline J gene. Germline CDR1 KGHPV, CDR2 FQNQEV (reference sequence). The CDR3 totals 13 residues. V gave up 5 bases and J gave up 1 base, with 8 bases separating them.

On this clone: Mouse gene names and germline throughout. The CDR3 end is not reached by the read, which stops 1 residue before it; the germline J gene fills it in. V gene TRBV26 combines with J gene TRBJ2-3; TRBD2 aligns across 7 bases. This CDR3 comprises 16 residues. The trim removed 1 base at V and 0 bases at J, leaving 4 bases unmatched. Germline CDR1 and CDR2: KGHPV and FQNQEV (reference sequence). The CDR3 sequence: CASSLYGGTSAETLYF. CDR3 DNA, as far as it was read: TGTGCCAGCAGTCTGTATGGGGGGACTAGTGCAGAAACGCTGTAT.

Of note for this clone: The germline and genes are mouse ones. Read coverage stops 1 residue before the CDR3 terminus; the germline J gene supplies the remainder. The rearrangement joins TRBV3 to TRBJ2-1; TRBD1 matches 7 bases. Germline V gives CDR1 SNHLY, CDR2 FYNGKV (reference sequence). The CDR3 spans 14 residues. Germline trimming cut 1 base from V and 5 bases from J; bases unmatched to any gene: 2. The CDR3 protein is CASSLDRGNAEQFF. CDR3 bases read: TGTGCCAGCAGCTTAGACAGGGGCAATGCTGAGCAGTTC. Complete variable domain (other parts from reference TRBV3 and TRBJ2-1): GPKVLQIPSHQIIDMGQMVTLNCDPVSNHLYFYWYKQILGQQMEFLVNFYNGKVMEKSKLFKDQFSVERPDGSYFTLKIQPTALEDSAVYFCASSLDRGNAEQFFGPGTRLTVL.

This clone has a handful of counts. Genes and germline are mouse. The missing CDR3 end, 1 residue past where the read stops, is filled in from the germline J gene. V and J are TRBV12-2 and TRBJ2-7; 7 bases align to TRBD2. Germline V CDR1 and CDR2: SGHLS, HYDKME. The CDR3 runs 14 residues. V trimming: 0 bases; J trimming: 2 bases; junction bases outside the gene matches: 3. This chain's CDR3 is CASSLFGGAYEQYF. Incomplete CDR3 DNA: TGTGCCAGCTCTCTCTTCGGGGGGGCCTATGAACAGTAC.

This clone is classed as large. Mouse gene names apply. Sequencing ends 1 residue short of the CDR3 end; the germline J gene provides the rest. The chain links TRBV1 to TRBJ2-7; D perhaps matches TRBD1 (6 bases). Germline-derived CDR1 and CDR2 are NSQYPW and LRSPGD (reference sequence). The V gene lost 3 bases and the J gene lost 0 bases, with 9 bases spanning the gap. The CDR3 runs to 14 residues. CDR3 protein: CTCSAGQSSYEQYF. The CDR3 DNA, read in part, is TGCACCTGCAGTGCGGGACAAAGCTCCTATGAACAGTAC.

As for this clone: Germline and genes here are mouse. The DNA ends 1 residue before the CDR3 does, and the rest of the CDR3 is filled in from the germline J gene. V gene TRBV26 combines with J gene TRBJ2-4, with D possibly called TRBD1 or TRBD2 (6 bases each). V was cut by 1 base and J by 9 bases, with 11 bases left in between. Per the germline V gene, CDR1 is KGHPV and CDR2 is FQNQEV (reference sequence). There are 13 residues in the CDR3. The CDR3 loop reads CASSLLGAWTLYF. The sequenced CDR3 bases are TGTGCCAGCAGTCTGTTGGGGGCTTGGACCTTGTAC. Drawing the rest from reference TRBV26 and TRBJ2-4, the complete variable domain is NSKVIQTPRYLVKGQGQKAKMRCIPEKGHPVVFWYQQNKNNEFKFLINFQNQEVLQQIDMTEKRFSAECPSNSPCSLEIQSSEAGDSALYLCASSLLGAWTLYFGAGTRLSVL.

For this clone: All gene names here are mouse names. The read ends 1 residue early relative to the CDR3; the germline J gene fills the gap. The chain links TRBV13-2 to TRBJ2-4; 9 nucleotides match TRBD1. This CDR3 has 13 amino acids. The trim removed 1 base at V and 7 bases at J, leaving 1 base unmatched. CDR1 NNHNN and CDR2 SYGAGS come from the germline V gene (reference sequence). CDR3 DNA, as far as it was read: TGTGCCAGCGGTGATAGGGACAGGGACACCTTGTAC. Amino acid sequence: CASGDRDRDTLY. The entire CDR3 protein is CASGDRDRDTLYF.

About this clone: Gene names refer to mouse genes. The read finishes 1 residue shy of the CDR3 end, and the germline J gene is used to complete it. This chain connects TRBV26 to TRBJ1-6; D is possibly TRBD1 (6 bases). TRBJ1-6 is an ORF, and what it does is uncertain. V was pared by 2 bases and J by 6 bases, with 8 bases between. CDR1 KGHPV and CDR2 FQNQEV come from the germline V gene (reference sequence). This CDR3 is 14 amino acids long. This chain's CDR3 is CASSLGGANSPLYF. The part of the CDR3 DNA that was read is TGTGCCAGCAGTCTGGGGGGCGCTAATTCGCCCCTCTAC.

This clone is deemed large (0.1 to 1%). Gene names denote mouse genes. From the germline J gene comes the end of the CDR3, since the read stops 1 residue before it. The chain employs TRBV26 and TRBJ2-1; 7 bases are a match to TRBD2. The CDR3 covers 16 residues. Germline V lookup: CDR1 KGHPV, CDR2 FQNQEV (reference sequence). V trimming: 0 bases; J trimming: 2 bases; junction bases outside the gene matches: 4. The sequenced part of the CDR3 DNA is TGTGCCAGCAGTCTGTCGTTGGGGGGTTACTATGCTGAGCAGTTC. This codes for CASSLSLGGYYAEQF. The whole CDR3 sequence reads CASSLSLGGYYAEQFF.

On this clone itself: Gene names denote mouse genes. Sequencing ends 1 residue short of the CDR3 end; the germline J gene provides the rest. The rearrangement joins TRBV23 to TRBJ2-4; whether TRBD2, the table's D call, matches the DNA was not checked. In germline, CDR1 is KGHTA, CDR2 FQNQQP. CDR3 length: 14 amino acids. CDR3 DNA (partial): TGCTCCAGCAGTCTCGACTGGGGGGACAACACCTTGTAC. Translated, it gives CSSSLDWGDNTLY. The whole CDR3 protein is CSSSLDWGDNTLYF.

With respect to this clone: Gene names and germline refer to mouse. The read falls 1 residue short of the CDR3 end, and the missing part is taken from the germline J gene. This rearrangement joins TRBV26 to TRBJ1-2; unclear D gene. The V gene lost 6 bases and the J gene lost 0 bases, with 5 bases spanning the gap. The CDR3 has 12 residues. In germline, CDR1 is KGHPV, CDR2 FQNQEV (reference sequence). The CDR3 bases that were read are TGTGCCAGCAGCCACCCAAACTCCGACTACACC. Translating gives CASSHPNSDYT. The full CDR3 reads CASSHPNSDYTF.